The 24 T cell receptor beta chains below all came from one sample that was sequenced in a study of regulatory T cells in long-lasting Graves disease. The authors built TCR beta libraries using iRepertoire HTBI primers and Arm-PCR of CDR3 regions. Via MiXCR, TCRdb re-called the multiplex PCR reads, giving one row per CDR3 protein. The table records around 500,000 distinct CDR3 sequences, about 16% of them present only once. Described time point: newly diagnosed GD, antithyroid drugs for less than 3 months. The TCR library was made from RNA extracted from PBMCs. This sample was shared with a second study, whose subject was T cells in Graves' hyperthyroidism and ophthalmopathy.

The specimen was peripheral blood mononuclear cells (PBMCs), collected at new diagnosis, from a patient treated with antithyroid drugs. These receptors were obtained from a woman aged 35-60 years with Graves disease.

This clonotype was recorded many times. The CDR3 nucleotides are TGCAGTGCTAGAGATCGGGACAGGACCTACGAGCAGTACTTC. Encoded protein: CSARDRDRTYEQYF. The rearrangement uses TRBV20-1 and TRBJ2-7, with 8 bases identical to TRBD1. After removal of 0 bases from V and 2 bases from J, the junction contained 3 bases not matched to a gene. This CDR3 has 14 amino acids. The germline CDR1 and CDR2 sequences are DFQATT and SNEGSKA (reference sequence).

This chain connects TRBV4-1 to TRBJ2-7, with TRBD2 as a possible D gene (7 bases). The germline V gene encodes CDR1 MGHRA and CDR2 YSYEKL. The CDR3 consists of 17 residues. With 4 bases removed from V and 0 bases from J, the gap between germline ends came to 19 bases. This CDR3 is CASSLIGPGGSSYEQYF. CDR3 bases: TGCGCCAGCAGCCTCATCGGCCCGGGGGGCAGCTCCTACGAGCAGTACTTC.

This clonotype was seen a few times. The chain couples TRBV9 to TRBJ2-5; TRBD1 might be the D (6 bases). This CDR3 has 14 amino acids. From germline, CDR1 is SGDLS and CDR2 YYNGEE. V was trimmed by 4 bases and J by 5 bases, leaving 15 bases between them. The CDR3 sequence: CASSPVGARETQYF. The CDR3 nucleotides are TGTGCCAGCAGCCCCGTGGGGGCTCGTGAGACCCAGTACTTC.

This clonotype was found a few times. The chain links TRBV29-1 to TRBJ1-2; the D is unclear. CDR3 length equals 10 residues. The germline V and J ends were trimmed by 3 bases and 10 bases, with 9 bases remaining between them. In germline, CDR1 is SQVTM, CDR2 ANQGSEA. CDR3 nucleotides: TGCAGCGTTGACGCCAGACCCTACACCTTC. As protein: CSVDARPYTF. Using reference TRBV29-1 and TRBJ1-2 for the parts outside the CDR3, the full variable domain is SAVISQKPSRDICQRGTSLTIQCQVDSQVTMMFWYRQQPGQSLTLIATANQGSEATYESGFVIDKFPISRPNLTFSTLTVSNMSPEDSSIYLCSVDARPYTFGSGTRLTVV.

This clonotype was recorded a few times. The V gene is TRBV18, the J gene TRBJ1-2, with TRBD1 matching 7 bases. Germline V CDR1 and CDR2: KGHSH, LQKENI. V lost 5 bases to trimming and J lost 6 bases; unmatched junction nucleotides: 15. The CDR3 extends over 16 amino acids. The CDR3 reads CASSIWDAGGAHGYTF. The CDR3 DNA reads as TGTGCCAGCTCAATTTGGGACGCAGGGGGAGCCCATGGCTACACCTTC.

The sample holds many counts of this clonotype. The chain employs TRBV6-1 and TRBJ1-1, with 8 bases aligning to TRBD1. Trimming cost V 7 bases and J 4 bases; bases outside gene matches: 8. CDR3 length: 14 residues. CDR1 MNHNS and CDR2 SASEGT come from the germline V gene. DNA of the CDR3: TGTGCCAGCATTTCACAGGGGGGTGGCACTGAAGCTTTCTTT. Protein product: CASISQGGGTEAFF.

About this clonotype: A much larger clone is a single base away; this may be a read error. The chain carries TRBV3-1 and TRBJ2-3, with TRBD1 as a possible D gene (5 bases). Germline V lookup: CDR1 LGHDT, CDR2 YNNKEL (reference sequence). CDR3 length: 12 amino acids. V dropped 2 bases and J dropped 14 bases, with 14 bases sitting between them. CDR3 sequence: CASSQFRVARYF. CDR3 in DNA: TGTGCCAGCAGCCAATTCAGGGTTGCGCGGTATTTT.

This clonotype showed up many times. The chain couples TRBV12-3 or TRBV12-4 to TRBJ1-3; D remains unclear. Trimming left V 8 bases short and J 0 bases short, with 8 bases between. The CDR3 contains 13 residues. In nucleotides, the CDR3 is TGTGCCAGCGGGTCGAGCTCTGGAAACACCATATATTTT. This translates into CASGSSSGNTIYF.

A few counts support this clonotype. The V gene is TRBV5-1, the J gene TRBJ2-2, with D possibly TRBD2 on 6 matching bases. Trimming took off 7 bases at V and 3 bases at J, with 13 bases between the two ends. The CDR3 runs 14 residues. CDR1 is SGHRS, CDR2 YFSETQ, per germline. The CDR3 region is CASSPSADTGELFF. CDR3 DNA: TGCGCCAGCTCCCCTAGCGCCGACACCGGGGAGCTGTTTTTT.

Many counts were recorded for this clonotype. J is TRBJ2-5 and V is TRBV20-1; D is uncertain. V lost 1 base and J 0 bases, leaving 6 bases between the germline ends. Germline-derived CDR1 and CDR2 are DFQATT and SNEGSKA (reference sequence). The CDR3 extends over 13 amino acids. The CDR3, as DNA: TGCAGTGCTAGAGCTGAATACCAAGAGACCCAGTACTTC. It specifies CSARAEYQETQYF.

This clonotype was found a few times. The chain links TRBV6-1 to TRBJ2-3; D not certain. This CDR3 is 15 amino acids long. V was cut by 5 bases and J by 0 bases, with 12 bases left in between. Germline CDR1 and CDR2: MNHNS and SASEGT. As DNA, the CDR3 is TGTGCCAGCAGTACCCTTGGCTCTAGCACAGATACGCAGTATTTT. This codes for CASSTLGSSTDTQYF.

This chain links TRBV6-1 with TRBJ2-1; the match to TRBD2 covers 11 bases. This CDR3 contains 18 residues. Unmatched junction bases numbered 14, after V lost 7 bases and J lost 3 bases. Looked up from germline, CDR1 is MNHNS and CDR2 is SASEGT. The CDR3 DNA follows: TGTGCCAGCACCCCCTTACTAGCGGGGGCCCTCCTCTACAATGAGCAGTTCTTC. Translating gives CASTPLLAGALLYNEQFF.

This clonotype was recorded a few times. The chain has TRBV6-1 and TRBJ1-3; D call uncertain. The CDR3 sequence is 14 residues long. Germline CDR1 and CDR2: MNHNS and SASEGT. Trimming removed 1 base from V and 4 bases from J, with 8 bases in between. CDR3 DNA sequence: TGTGCCAGCAGTGAAGGCAGCGGCGGAAACACCATATATTTT. As protein: CASSEGSGGNTIYF.

The chain joins TRBV6-1 to TRBJ1-5; D might be TRBD1 (6 bases). The CDR3 is 14 amino acids. Germline V gene data show CDR1 as MNHNS and CDR2 as SASEGT. The ends were cut back, 2 bases at V and 5 bases at J, with 10 bases in the middle. CDR3 residues: CASSERGKYQPQHF. The CDR3 region has the DNA TGTGCCAGCAGTGAAAGGGGGAAGTATCAGCCCCAGCATTTT.

This clonotype was recorded many times. The chain employs TRBV7-8 and TRBJ1-1; D gene uncertain. CDR1 is SGHVS and CDR2 is FQNEAQ in the germline V gene. This CDR3 region has 13 residues. The V and J ends lost 1 base and 3 bases respectively, with 6 bases between them. The CDR3 sequence is CASSLGSDTEAFF. In DNA, the CDR3 is TGTGCCAGCAGCTTAGGGTCGGACACTGAAGCTTTCTTT.

In the case of this clonotype: A much larger clone sits a single nucleotide away, making a read error possible. V is TRBV7-9 and J is TRBJ1-4; weak D call: TRBD1 (5 bases). The CDR3 sequence is 16 residues long. Germline lookup yields CDR1 SEHNR and CDR2 FQNEAQ (reference sequence). CDR3 loop: CASNLAWTPTNEKLFF. The CDR3 DNA reads as TGTGCCAGCAACTTAGCCTGGACACCAACTAATGAAAAACTGTTTTTT.

This clonotype was counted many times. Sequence at one end of the junction differs from germline and may be a read error. The chain carries TRBV6-5 and TRBJ1-1; unclear D gene. The CDR3 has 13 amino acids. CDR1 is MNHEY and CDR2 is SVGAGI in the germline V gene. The CDR3 bases are TGTGCCAGCAGTTACCCTGGGAACTCTGAAGCTTTCTTT. Translation: CASSYPGNSEAFF.

This clonotype was detected ten times or more. This chain connects TRBV5-1 to TRBJ1-3; D uncertain. Germline-derived CDR1 and CDR2 are SGHRS and YFSETQ. Trimming removed 0 bases at V and 0 bases at J, with 4 bases between. The CDR3 length is 14 residues. As DNA, the CDR3 is TGCGCCAGCAGCTTGGCCCCCTCTGGAAACACCATATATTTT. Amino acids: CASSLAPSGNTIYF.

CDR3 sequence: CASSWNSYNEQFF. The CDR3 DNA is TGTGCCAGCAGTTGGAACTCCTACAATGAGCAGTTCTTC. The chain uses TRBV27 and TRBJ2-1, with D unresolved. Germline V gene lookup returns CDR1 MNHEY and CDR2 SMNVEV (reference sequence). The ends were cut back, 4 bases at V and 0 bases at J, with 4 bases in the middle. The CDR3 is 13 residues long.

This clonotype was observed a few times. This chain connects TRBV20-1 to TRBJ2-1, with D possibly being TRBD1 (5 bases). CDR1 is DFQATT and CDR2 is SNEGSKA in the germline V gene (reference sequence). This CDR3 is 13 amino acids long. Trimming removed 6 bases at V and 6 bases at J, with 15 bases between. The DNA for the CDR3 is TGCAGTGCACACCGAGGCAGGGTCAATGAGCAGTTCTTC. Amino acid sequence: CSAHRGRVNEQFF.

This clonotype was found a few times. This chain connects TRBV28 to TRBJ1-2; D may be TRBD1 (5 bases). The germline gives CDR1 MDHEN, CDR2 SYDVKM. This CDR3 is built from 14 residues. V lost 5 bases and J 1 base, leaving 11 bases between the germline ends. The CDR3 coding sequence is TGTGCCAGCAGTCTCCCGACAGATAACTATGGCTACACCTTC. Residues: CASSLPTDNYGYTF.

This clonotype has a count of ten or more. The rearrangement links TRBV2 to TRBJ1-5; tentative D call: TRBD1 (6 bases). The CDR3 extends over 15 amino acids. V lost 1 base and J 6 bases, leaving 13 bases between the germline ends. Germline V gene sequence: CDR1 SNHLY, CDR2 FYNNEI. CDR3 sequence: CASSEGGHNSQPQHF. As DNA, the CDR3 is TGTGCCAGCAGTGAAGGGGGGCACAACTCTCAGCCCCAGCATTTT.

This clonotype appeared a few times. The V gene is TRBV7-2, the J gene TRBJ1-1; D unclear. Trimming pared 5 bases from V and 4 bases from J, leaving 23 bases between. Germline CDR1 reads SGHTA; CDR2 reads FQGNSA. The CDR3 loop spans 17 amino acids. The CDR3 protein is CASSLNAWTVGGTEAFF. Here the CDR3 DNA reads TGTGCCAGCAGCCTCAATGCCTGGACCGTGGGAGGCACTGAAGCTTTCTTT.

This clonotype was seen just once. The rearrangement uses TRBV6-4 and TRBJ1-5; tentatively, D is TRBD1 (5 bases). CDR3 size: 14 residues. Deletions cut 5 bases from V and 5 bases from J, with 13 bases between. The germline CDR1 and CDR2 sequences are MRHNA and SNTAGT. In DNA form, the CDR3 reads TGTGCCAGCAGTTACCTGGCGGGGGATCAGCCCCAGCATTTT. It codes for CASSYLAGDQPQHF.